The rows below give T cell receptor beta chains drawn from one sample of a study of vaccination and CD4 T cells after COVID-19. Each CDR3 protein is one row after TCRdb ran MiXCR on the PCR reads. Here the sample spans about 18,000 distinct CDR3 sequences, around 48% being singletons. These receptors have no identified antigens. Specimen: CD4+ T cells from blood, cultured in vitro, collected about 7 months after SARS-CoV-2 vaccination. These TCRs come from a human donor who had recovered from COVID-19. CDR3s include the opening cysteine and the closing phenylalanine or tryptophan. The order of the fields is J gene, D gene, clone size, V gene, CDR3 DNA, CDR3 protein. A D gene is named only where the DNA matches it firmly. Not every row has a clone size; where given, it reads once, few, many or a size class.

TRBJ1-6	NA	few	TRBV20-1	TGCAGTGCTAGTCCGCCAGGGGTGAATTCACCCCTCCACTTT	CSASPPGVNSPLHF
TRBJ2-5	NA	NA	TRBV19	TGTGCCAGTAGTAGTCTTACCTCTACAGAGCGAGAGACCCAGTACTTC	CASSSLTSTERETQYF
TRBJ2-7	TRBD1	NA	TRBV6-2/TRBV6-3	TGTGCCAGCAGTTACCAGGACAGGCCGAGCTCCTACGAGCAGTACTTC	CASSYQDRPSSYEQYF
TRBJ1-2	NA	NA	TRBV10-3	TGTGCCATCAGTGAGCTGGGAAAAGCTAACTATGGCTACACCTTC	CAISELGKANYGYTF
TRBJ1-3	NA	NA	TRBV5-8	TGTGCCAGCAGCTTGAGGTACTCTGGAAACACCATATATTTT	CASSLRYSGNTIYF
TRBJ2-5	NA	NA	TRBV6-1	TGTGCCAGCACCAACGGGGAGACCCAGTACTTC	CASTNGETQYF
TRBJ1-2	NA	NA	TRBV6-5	TGTGCCAGCAGTTACTCGGGGGCCCCCACCTCCTATGGCTACACCTTC	CASSYSGAPTSYGYTF
TRBJ2-1	TRBD2	NA	TRBV7-2	TGTGCCAGCAGCGCCGGGACTAGCCGTCTCAATGAGCAGTTCTTC	CASSAGTSRLNEQFF
TRBJ2-3	NA	once	TRBV7-6	TGTGCCAGCAGCTTAGTTTCAGATACGCAGTATTTT	CASSLVSDTQYF
TRBJ2-2	NA	NA	TRBV20-1	TGCAGTGCTAGTCCCGGGACTCCATCCACCGGGGAGCTGTTTTTT	CSASPGTPSTGELFF
TRBJ1-2	NA	NA	TRBV19	TGTGCCAGTAGTCCCCAAACCAGCTATGGCTACACCTTC	CASSPQTSYGYTF
TRBJ2-3	TRBD2	NA	TRBV2	TGTGCCAGCAGCGTACTAGCGGGGGGAGGGGATACGCAGTATTTT	CASSVLAGGGDTQYF
TRBJ2-3	NA	NA	TRBV20-1	TGCAGTGCTAGAGATTTTTCTGGGGATACGCAGTATTTT	CSARDFSGDTQYF
TRBJ2-7	NA	few	TRBV12-3/TRBV12-4	TGTGCCAGCCGGGTAGGTTACGAGCAGTACTTC	CASRVGYEQYF
TRBJ1-5	NA	few	TRBV20-1	TGCAGTGCTAGAGCTGCAGGGTATAGCAATCAGCCCCAGCATTTT	CSARAAGYSNQPQHF
TRBJ1-1	NA	NA	TRBV7-9	TGTGCCAGCAGCTTACACAATAATGCCAACACTGAAGCTTTCTTT	CASSLHNNANTEAFF
TRBJ1-6	NA	NA	TRBV28	TGTGCCAGTCTCTCGTGGGGGGAATCACCCCTCCACTTT	CASLSWGESPLHF
TRBJ2-3	NA	NA	TRBV20-1	TGCAGTGCCTGGGATTTTATGGGAGGCACAGATACGCAGTATTTT	CSAWDFMGGTDTQYF
TRBJ1-5	NA	NA	TRBV6-4	TGTGCCAGCAGTCCCCCAGGGTCGGGCAATCAGCCCCAGCATTTT	CASSPPGSGNQPQHF
TRBJ1-6	NA	NA	TRBV7-9	TGTGCCAGCAGCCGTCTCTATAATTCACCCCTCCACTTT	CASSRLYNSPLHF
TRBJ2-7	NA	NA	TRBV20-1	TGCAGTGCTAGCTCAGGGCACTACGAGCAGTACTTC	CSASSGHYEQYF
TRBJ2-5	TRBD2	few	TRBV7-6	TGTGCCAGCAGCTTCTATCTAGCGGGAGGGGCAGAGACCCAGTACTTC	CASSFYLAGGAETQYF
TRBJ2-2	NA	NA	TRBV4-1	TGCGCCAGCAGCCTCGAGCATCTCAACACCGGGGAGCTGTTTTTT	CASSLEHLNTGELFF
TRBJ1-6	NA	NA	TRBV10-1	TGCGCCAGCAGTGATGTGGCAATAAGCTCCTATAATTCACCCCTCCACTTT	CASSDVAISSYNSPLHF
TRBJ2-7	TRBD1	NA	TRBV5-1	TGCGCCAGCAACATACAGGGGGCAAACGAGCAGTACTTC	CASNIQGANEQYF
TRBJ2-7	TRBD2	few	TRBV7-2	TGTGCCAGCAGCTCTAAGCGGGGGAGCTCCTACGAGCAGTACTTC	CASSSKRGSSYEQYF
TRBJ2-3	NA	NA	TRBV27	TGTGCCAGCAGTTTAGTGGCCTACACAGATACGCAGTATTTT	CASSLVAYTDTQYF
TRBJ2-3	NA	few	TRBV7-9	TGTGCCAGCAGCCACCCCCACACAGATACGCAGTATTTT	CASSHPHTDTQYF
TRBJ1-1	NA	NA	TRBV12-3/TRBV12-4	TGTGCCAGCAGTTTAGGGTATAACACTGAAGCTTTCTTT	CASSLGYNTEAFF
TRBJ2-5	TRBD2	few	TRBV20-1	TGCAGTGCTAGAGATTCGGGACTAGCGGGGGCTCAAGAGACCCAGTACTTC	CSARDSGLAGAQETQYF
TRBJ2-5	TRBD1	few	TRBV19	TGTGCCAGTAGTCCGGACAGGGAAGAGACCCAGTACTTC	CASSPDREETQYF
TRBJ1-2	NA	NA	TRBV15	TGTGCCACCAGCATGCGGGGGCATGGCTACACCTTC	CATSMRGHGYTF
TRBJ2-5	TRBD1	NA	TRBV9	TGTGCCAGCAGCGTAGGGGACAGGGGGTCAGGGACCCAGTACTTC	CASSVGDRGSGTQYF
TRBJ2-3	NA	few	TRBV7-9	TGTGCCAGCAGCTTGGTCTCAGGTCGGCGGAGCACAGATACGCAGTATTTT	CASSLVSGRRSTDTQYF
TRBJ2-3	NA	few	TRBV7-2	TGTGCCAGCAGCTTAGATTCTACGTTATATAGCACAGATACGCAGTATTTT	CASSLDSTLYSTDTQYF
TRBJ2-5	TRBD2	few	TRBV6-1	TGTGCCAGCAGGTCTAGCGGGGGGGAAGAGACCCAGTACTTC	CASRSSGGEETQYF
TRBJ2-5	NA	NA	TRBV5-4	TGTGCCAGCAGCTATGGGGCAGGGGAGGAGACCCAGTACTTC	CASSYGAGEETQYF